This entry describes one TCR beta chain. This sample is part of a study of cytomegalovirus exposure and HLA in healthy donors. The length of the CDR3 is 13 residues. The V and J ends lost 7 bases and 8 bases respectively, with 14 bases between them. The germline gives CDR1 SNHLY, CDR2 FYNNEI. Both 60 Vbeta primers and 13 Jbeta primers went into the PCR. The protocol was immunoSEQ multiplex PCR, while the TCRdb copy is restricted to in-frame clones and leaves out a portion. This table holds 150,000 to 200,000 clones, around 75% found once. This TCR was sampled from a woman aged 50 to 60 in good health and CMV-seronegative. The chain uses TRBV2 and TRBJ1-4; tentatively, D is TRBD1 (6 bases). Sequencing used PBMCs. The chain's CDR3 is CASKGHGLEKLFF. The CDR3 coding sequence is TGTGCCAGCAAGGGACATGGGCTAGAAAAACTGTTTTTT.